Listed below are T cell receptor beta chains from one sample, sequenced in a study of control samples from healthy donors and cancer patients. Libraries were prepared by immunoSEQ multiplex PCR; TCRdb keeps only in-frame clonotypes and omits some of them. The sample has approximately 90,000 clones; about nine tenths are singletons. Sequencing was done on a sample of blood. These receptors all come from a man aged 30-40 years in good health. Both conserved end residues are part of each CDR3. D genes are given only for firm matches. Clone sizes are given selectively: once, few, many, or a class where the clone is expanded.

DNA | CDR3 | J | size | D | V
TGTGCCACCAGTGATAGTACCTCTGGGGGCGAAAACACCATATATTTT | CATSDSTSGGENTIYF | TRBJ1-3 | - | - | TRBV24-1
TGTGCCAGCGGGAGGGAAGTGAACACTGAAGCTTTCTTT | CASGREVNTEAFF | TRBJ1-1 | - | - | TRBV2
TGTGCCAGCAGTTACTCGAGGGAGGCAGTCTCCTACGAGCAGTACTTC | CASSYSREAVSYEQYF | TRBJ2-7 | - | - | TRBV6-5
TGTGCCAGCAGCGCCCGGTACCAAGAGACCCAGTACTTC | CASSARYQETQYF | TRBJ2-5 | - | - | TRBV12-3/TRBV12-4
TGTGCCAGCAGTTACTCGTCGGGAAAGGGGCAAGAGACCCAGTACTTC | CASSYSSGKGQETQYF | TRBJ2-5 | - | - | TRBV6-5
TGTGCCAGCAGCTTAGGAGGATTGGGGGCTGGGGGCTACACCTTC | CASSLGGLGAGGYTF | TRBJ1-2 | - | - | TRBV7-9
TGCGCCAGCAGATTGGACAGGAACACTGAAGCTTTCTTT | CASRLDRNTEAFF | TRBJ1-1 | once | - | TRBV10-2
TGTGCCATCAGTGAGCGAGGACAGGGTCAGGAAAAACTGTTTTTT | CAISERGQGQEKLFF | TRBJ1-4 | - | TRBD1 | TRBV10-3
TGTGCCAGCAGTCCGGGACAGGGGGCTCCCTACGAGCAGTACTTC | CASSPGQGAPYEQYF | TRBJ2-7 | - | TRBD1 | TRBV2
TGTGCCAGCAGCCAAGCCTCCGGCGGGACAGACTATGGCTACACCTTC | CASSQASGGTDYGYTF | TRBJ1-2 | - | TRBD1 | TRBV4-2
TGTGCCAGCAGCCTCGCGCCAAACACTGAAGCTTTCTTT | CASSLAPNTEAFF | TRBJ1-1 | - | - | TRBV7-3
TGTGCCAGCAGCGGTGACAGTTTCTCCTACGAGCAGTACTTC | CASSGDSFSYEQYF | TRBJ2-7 | few | - | TRBV6-5
TGTGCCAGCAGTTTAAGTCAGGCGGGAGAGCAGTACTTC | CASSLSQAGEQYF | TRBJ2-7 | - | - | TRBV27
TGTGCCAGCTCATTTGTGGCCTCCCAAGAGACCCAGTACTTC | CASSFVASQETQYF | TRBJ2-5 | once | - | TRBV18
TGTGCCAGCAGTCTCCGGGACAGCCTGCCCAATGGCTACACCTTC | CASSLRDSLPNGYTF | TRBJ1-2 | - | TRBD1 | TRBV2
TGTGCCACCCTATGGGGCTCCGGCGGGGAGCTGTTTTTT | CATLWGSGGELFF | TRBJ2-2 | few | - | TRBV6-5
TGTGCCAGCAGCTTAGCGGACGAGCAGTACTTC | CASSLADEQYF | TRBJ2-7 | - | - | TRBV11-1